The source of this T cell receptor beta chain is a study of blood T cell repertoires in COVID-19. As for the study in general: T cells, B-cell-depleted T cells, or PBMCs supplied cDNA or gDNA.

V shed 1 base and J 9 bases; nucleotides not matched to a gene: 9. Germline CDR1 and CDR2: SGHVS and FNYEAQ. The CDR3 is 15 residues long. In the original analysis: Amplification of reference gene primers provided the estimated nucleated cell counts. Profiling relied on immunoSEQ multiplex PCR, and the TCRdb table lists in-frame clones only, not all of them. V and J calls and clone size are given by that table; D and trimming were obtained from the DNA. There are about 270,000 clones in the sample; 90% occur only once, and approximately 4% lies in the top ten. This clone was detected once. The specimen was PBMCs or T cells enriched from blood (not recorded which). The V call is TRBV7-6, the J call TRBJ2-1, with TRBD1 matching 7 bases. This TCR was sampled from a young woman with acute COVID-19. DNA of the CDR3: TGTGCCAGCAGCTTAGGGCGACAGGGTTTGGGTGAGCAGTTCTTC. Protein sequence: CASSLGRQGLGEQFF.